The 5 T cell receptor beta chains given below trace back to one sample, sequenced in a study of CD8+ T cells in alopecia areata. As to treatment: oral pan-JAK inhibitor, 5-10 mg twice daily. RNA extraction was followed by reverse transcription into cDNA, which acted as the sequencing template. Some clones are missing from TCRdb's copy, which holds only in-frame ones; the method was immunoSEQ multiplex PCR. The sample holds 190,000 or so clones; roughly 62% are singletons and the top ten take around 13%. This specimen was CD8+ T cells sorted from blood, taken at week 24, from a patient treated with tofacitinib. The source is a human donor with alopecia areata.

The CDR3 region has the DNA TGCAGCGTTGTTACCCTAGGGGGCCGATCCTACGAGCAGTACTTC. Encoded protein: CSVVTLGGRSYEQYF. The chain joins TRBV29-1 to TRBJ2-7, with 7 bases aligning to TRBD1. Germline values: CDR1 SQVTM, CDR2 ANQGSEA. J lost 1 base, V lost 4 bases, and 10 bases had no gene match. This CDR3 contains 15 residues.

This clone was found a few times. The rearrangement joins TRBV13 to TRBJ2-5; possible D gene TRBD2, 5 bases. The V and J ends lost 5 bases and 2 bases respectively, with 15 bases between them. The length of the CDR3 is 15 residues. Germline V gene sequence: CDR1 PRHDT, CDR2 FYEKMQ (reference sequence). The CDR3: CASSPRAIIQETQYF. The CDR3 bases are TGTGCCAGCAGCCCGCGGGCCATCATTCAAGAGACCCAGTACTTC. Filled out from reference TRBV13 and TRBJ2-5, the complete variable domain reads AAGVIQSPRHLIKEKRETATLKCYPIPRHDTVYWYQQGPGQDPQFLISFYEKMQSDKGSIPDRFSAQQFSDYHSELNMSSLELGDSALYFCASSPRAIIQETQYFGPGTRLLVL.

This clone was counted between two and nine times. This chain connects TRBV4-2 to TRBJ2-2; D call uncertain. CDR3 length equals 15 residues. Trimming removed 4 bases from V and 3 bases from J, with 12 bases in between. From germline, CDR1 is LGHNA and CDR2 YNFKEQ. This chain's CDR3 is CASSLRLTDTGELFF. The CDR3 DNA follows: TGTGCCAGCAGCCTCCGACTCACGGACACCGGGGAGCTGTTTTTT.

This chain joins TRBV5-1 and TRBJ2-7, with 10 bases identical to TRBD1. Trimming cost V 3 bases and J 6 bases; bases outside gene matches: 6. CDR1 and CDR2 from the germline V gene are SGHRS and YFSETQ. This CDR3 region has 14 residues. CDR3 region: CASSSGTGALEQYF. CDR3 nucleotides: TGCGCCAGCAGCTCCGGGACAGGGGCTCTCGAGCAGTACTTC.

Only a few counts were recorded for this clone. The chain combines TRBV10-3 with TRBJ1-3; D unresolved. The V gene lost 7 bases and the J gene lost 2 bases, with 9 bases spanning the gap. This CDR3 has 13 residues. CDR1 is ENHRY, CDR2 SYGVKD, per germline. The CDR3 reads CAITTGPGNTIYF. As DNA, the CDR3 is TGTGCCATCACGACGGGTCCTGGAAACACCATATATTTT.